This T cell receptor (beta chain) was recorded in a study of blood T cells in healthy people across ages (dated by TCRdb to between 2015 and 2016). General notes on the study: In model experiments, roughly one uniquely barcoded TCR beta cDNA molecule per two T cells was captured by template switching. For two donors (one aged 18 to 30 and one aged 80 or older), the study analyzed two additional independent replicas of 1 million unique cDNA reads from the same blood draw. The donors were divided into four age groups: young (average around 16 years), middle-aged (approximately 39), aged (approximately 62) and long-lived (82). To avoid experimental bias, donors of different ages were distributed randomly across sequencing lanes. The study measured age-related changes in TCR beta repertoire diversity using deep sequencing normalized with unique cDNA molecular identifiers.

Receptor libraries were prepared by 5' RACE. Instrument on record: Illumina HiSeq 2500. The second PCR ran for roughly 6 to 11 cycles and used a J-beta primer mix along with a sample-barcoded 5' primer. A template-switch 5' adaptor carrying 12 random nucleotides introduced a unique molecular identifier onto each TCR beta cDNA molecule. Each sample yielded at least 2.5 million CDR3-containing paired-end reads. First-strand cDNA was synthesized from all RNA with the Mint cDNA synthesis kit, primed by a TRBC-specific oligonucleotide. All cDNA was treated with uracil-DNA glycosylase and then went through a first 18-cycle PCR with the universal primers M1SS and BC2_uni_R. Under the source paper's analysis protocol: Each sample was normalized by randomly selecting 1 million high-quality reads, each carrying a distinct molecular identifier. Reads sharing molecular identifiers were discarded rather than binned into consensus sequences. CDR3 identification, clonotype clustering and error correction used MiTCR with a Q25 quality threshold and the strictest error-elimination algorithm. A nonparametric unseen species model with Euler transformation was used to estimate lower-bound total TCR beta diversity. TCRdb's own reprocessing of the public reads used fastp at Q25 and MiXCR and kept productive beta chains. Duplicate CDR3 protein sequences are folded into a single record with the most common DNA and genes. TCRdb, rather than the study authors, made the V and J calls. The sample data list under 1,000,000 distinct CDR3 sequences, and under 40% of these were observed just once. The top ten clonotypes cover 10% to 15% of the sample.

Reading the germline V gene gives CDR1 LGHNA and CDR2 YSLEER. From cysteine to phenylalanine, the CDR3 is 15 amino acids long. Solely the CDR3 DNA is kept, with 45 bases framed from the first base. Study-level results and caveats: Donor CMV infection status was unknown, potentially confounding age-related changes in expanded clonotypes. Observed TCR beta diversity correlated strongly with the percentage of naive T cells measured by flow cytometry. Since profiling was done on bulk unsorted PBMCs, naive and antigen-experienced compartments could not be conclusively compared. Observed TCR beta diversity per million T cells fell roughly linearly with age, and a significant reduction was already apparent by age around 40. Estimates of total diversity from one million sequenced T cells were regarded as lower bounds and underestimates. Compared with the aged group, the long-lived group had more naive CD4+ T cells, fewer expanded clones and increased TCR diversity, a pattern suggesting age selection.

Of note for this clonotype: No cognate antigen has been identified for it. Base-call qualities are not available, and no considerably larger clone is one nucleotide away.

The roughly 39 donors, aged roughly 6 to 95 years, were systemically healthy Caucasian individuals from Russia. Each donor gave 8 to 10 milliliters of peripheral blood, drawn into EDTA-treated Vacutainer tubes. Ficoll-Paque density-gradient centrifugation was used to isolate PBMCs, with at least 6 million per sample. Total RNA was extracted from PBMCs with Trizol reagent, with at least 5.5 micrograms obtained per sample. The percentages of naive CD45RAhigh/CD27high T cells were determined by flow cytometry on a PBMC aliquot from every donor. This clonotype was sampled from a man aged 18-30 years in good health. The chain was built from TRBV4-3 and TRBJ2-5; confidence is insufficient to name the D gene. TRBJ2-7 matches the DNA end more closely, so the J call is doubtful. The sequencing sample was made of blood. The CDR3 here reads CASSQEYQETYEQYF. The nucleotide sequence is TGCGCCAGCAGCCAAGAGTATCAGGAGACCTACGAGCAGTACTTC.